The 22 T cell receptor beta chains in this list originate from one sample, sequenced in a study of Tregs in tolerant kidney transplant recipients. This table comes from immunoSEQ multiplex PCR, and its TCRdb copy is limited to in-frame clones, with some not included. The sample records under 80,000 clones, 80% to 90% being singletons. The sequencing here drew on Tregs from blood, taken before the transplant. The receptors were sampled from a human donor who received a combined kidney and bone marrow transplant.

The chain uses TRBV18 and TRBJ2-7; 7 bases are a match to TRBD2. Germline V gene lookup returns CDR1 KGHSH and CDR2 LQKENI. Trimming took 2 bases from V and 6 from J; bases not matched to a gene: 7. The CDR3 has 14 amino acids. As DNA, the CDR3 is TGTGCCAGCTCACCAGTCCGGGGGGAACGCGAGCAGTACTTC. Translated, it gives CASSPVRGEREQYF.

V gene TRBV18 combines with J gene TRBJ2-1, with D possibly being TRBD1 or TRBD2 (5 bases each). V gave up 5 bases and J gave up 3 bases, with 17 bases separating them. The CDR3 has 16 residues. Per the germline V gene, CDR1 is KGHSH and CDR2 is LQKENI. CDR3 nucleotides: TGTGCCAGCTCAGACACTAGGGGCTCCATCTACAATGAGCAGTTCTTC. Protein: CASSDTRGSIYNEQFF.

The chain employs TRBV5-6 and TRBJ1-2; D is possibly TRBD1 (6 bases). Deletions cut 4 bases from V and 7 bases from J, with 14 bases between. This CDR3 has 13 residues. Germline CDR1 and CDR2: SGHDT and YYEEEE. CDR3 sequence: CASSRGQSAGYTF. In DNA, the CDR3 is TGTGCCAGCAGCCGAGGACAGAGTGCTGGCTACACCTTC.

As concerns this clone: Different DNA sequences within this sample yield the same CDR3. This rearrangement joins TRBV18 to TRBJ2-7, with 14 bases that match TRBD2. The CDR3 is made up of 15 amino acids. The germline gives CDR1 KGHSH, CDR2 LQKENI. Losses at the gene ends were 5 bases for V and 6 bases for J; bases not matched to a gene: 6. CDR3 DNA sequence: TGTGCCAGCTCAGCGAGACTAGCGGGAGGGCCCGAGCAGTACTTC. Its protein is CASSARLAGGPEQYF.

The DNA of the CDR3 is TGTGCCAGCAGTGGTGTAGTGCGGTACGAGCAGTACTTC. It is translated as CASSGVVRYEQYF. The J gene is TRBJ2-7, the V gene TRBV25-1; no clear D gene. This CDR3 contains 13 residues. Germline-derived CDR1 and CDR2 are MGHDK and SYGVNS. V lost 4 bases and J lost 4, with 11 bases in between.

The V and J genes are TRBV2 and TRBJ1-2, with D hard to call. Germline CDR1 reads SNHLY; CDR2 reads FYNNEI. The V end lost 8 bases, the J end lost 4 bases, and 20 bases lay between the germline ends. The CDR3 runs to 15 residues. DNA for the CDR3: TGTGCCAGCGGCCGGCTTGAGGGCCTTATCTATGGCTACACCTTC. Residues: CASGRLEGLIYGYTF.

The chain has TRBV5-1 and TRBJ1-2, with 9 bases that match TRBD1. The CDR3 contains 16 residues. The germline CDR1 and CDR2 sequences are SGHRS and YFSETQ. Trimming at V came to 0 bases and at J to 0 bases, leaving 3 bases not matched to a gene. CDR3 loop: CASSLGGQGSNYGYTF. Written as DNA, the CDR3 is TGCGCCAGCAGCTTGGGGGGACAGGGATCTAACTATGGCTACACCTTC.

This clone was observed a single time. This rearrangement joins TRBV29-1 to TRBJ1-3; 7 nucleotides match TRBD1. The CDR3 length is 13 residues. V gave up 6 bases and J gave up 11 bases; unmatched junction bases: 13. Germline-derived CDR1 and CDR2 are SQVTM and ANQGSEA. The CDR3 sequence is CSVRTGAGDAIYF. The CDR3 bases are TGCAGCGTGCGGACAGGCGCTGGTGACGCCATATATTTT.

The chain joins TRBV11-2 to TRBJ2-6; no definite D call. Germline V gene sequence: CDR1 SGHAT, CDR2 FQNNGV. The CDR3 has 19 residues. Trimming left V 0 bases short and J 0 bases short, with 15 bases between. This chain's CDR3 is CASSLDNRVGNSGANVLTF. CDR3 coding DNA: TGTGCCAGCAGCTTAGATAACAGAGTCGGAAACTCTGGGGCCAACGTCCTGACTTTC.

The rearrangement links TRBV4-3 to TRBJ1-4, with D tentatively TRBD1 (5 bases). The CDR3 covers 17 residues. V dropped 0 bases and J dropped 10 bases, with 21 bases sitting between them. Per germline, CDR1 LGHNA and CDR2 YSLEER. As DNA, the CDR3 is TGCGCCAGCAGCCAAGACTACTTGGGGACCCGAGGGCGAAAACTGTTTTTT. It encodes CASSQDYLGTRGRKLFF.

This chain uses TRBV5-6 with TRBJ2-5, with 13 positions matching TRBD2. The V segment lost 3 bases and the J segment 0 bases; nucleotides outside the gene matches: 5. Looked up from germline, CDR1 is SGHDT and CDR2 is YYEEEE. This CDR3 region has 17 residues. In DNA form, the CDR3 reads TGTGCCAGCAGCTCCGGACTAGCGGGGGCGTACCAAGAGACCCAGTACTTC. As protein: CASSSGLAGAYQETQYF.

V gene TRBV2 combines with J gene TRBJ2-5, with a weak D call TRBD2 (5 bases). This CDR3 is 11 amino acids long. Germline-derived CDR1 and CDR2 are SNHLY and FYNNEI. V dropped 7 bases and J dropped 4 bases, with 7 bases sitting between them. The CDR3 sequence: CASTGGETQYF. For the CDR3, the DNA is TGTGCCAGCACCGGAGGAGAGACCCAGTACTTC.

A few counts support this clone. The chain combines TRBV5-1 with TRBJ2-7; possibly TRBD1 for D (5 bases). CDR1 is SGHRS and CDR2 is YFSETQ in the germline V gene. The CDR3 contains 14 residues. V lost 0 bases and J lost 2, with 9 bases in between. CDR3 in DNA: TGCGCCAGCAGCTTGGCCGCAGGGCCCTACGAGCAGTACTTC. Encoded protein: CASSLAAGPYEQYF.

The chain has TRBV9 and TRBJ2-3; D is possibly TRBD2 (5 bases). There are 12 residues in the CDR3. With 4 bases removed from V and 11 bases from J, the gap between germline ends came to 14 bases. Germline V lookup: CDR1 SGDLS, CDR2 YYNGEE. CDR3 sequence (DNA): TGTGCCAGCAGCTCGAGGGAAAACAGGCAGTATTTT. Amino acids: CASSSRENRQYF.

J is TRBJ1-6 and V is TRBV5-4; 8 positions match TRBD1. The germline gives CDR1 SGHNT, CDR2 YYREEE (reference sequence). J was trimmed by 5 bases and V by 10 bases; bases with no gene match: 8. This CDR3 comprises 14 residues. The CDR3 region is CAFHRGFDNSPLHF. The CDR3 DNA reads TGTGCCTTCCACAGGGGGTTCGATAATTCACCCCTCCACTTT. Filled out from reference TRBV5-4 and TRBJ1-6, the complete variable domain reads ETGVTQSPTHLIKTRGQQVTLRCSSQSGHNTVSWYQQALGQGPQFIFQYYREEENGRGNFPPRFSGLQFPNYSSELNVNALELDDSALYLCAFHRGFDNSPLHFGNGTRLTVT.

This clone has more than one count but fewer than ten. The chain carries TRBV5-6 and TRBJ1-3, with D possibly matching TRBD1 (5 bases). This CDR3 has 16 residues. Germline values: CDR1 SGHDT, CDR2 YYEEEE. The V end lost 4 bases, the J end lost 0 bases, and 14 bases lay between the germline ends. The CDR3 DNA reads TGTGCCAGCAGCACACCGACAGTGGCCTCTGGAAACACCATATATTTT. This codes for CASSTPTVASGNTIYF.

The genes are TRBV6-5 and TRBJ1-1; possible D gene TRBD1, 6 bases. Trimming took off 6 bases at V and 1 base at J, with 15 bases between the two ends. This CDR3 is 15 amino acids long. CDR1 and CDR2 (germline): MNHEY, SVGAGI. The CDR3 loop reads CASRPGGGQNTEAFF. CDR3 in DNA: TGTGCCAGCAGGCCGGGGGGGGGACAGAACACTGAAGCTTTCTTT.

This chain connects TRBV18 to TRBJ2-7; D is unresolved. Trimming shortened V by 2 bases and J by 0 bases, and 8 bases separated the two germline ends. The CDR3 runs 14 residues. Germline V gene lookup returns CDR1 KGHSH and CDR2 LQKENI. The chain's CDR3 is CASSPVGSSYEQYF. The DNA for the CDR3 is TGTGCCAGCTCACCAGTAGGGTCCTCCTACGAGCAGTACTTC.

This chain links TRBV2 with TRBJ2-3, with TRBD2 matching over 16 bases. Germline CDR1 and CDR2: SNHLY and FYNNEI. The V segment lost 6 bases and the J segment 5 bases; nucleotides outside the gene matches: 17. The CDR3 totals 20 residues. The CDR3 nucleotides are TGTGCCAGCAGCCCGAACCCGGGACTAGCGGGGGGGCCACGGGGAGATACGCAGTATTTT. As protein: CASSPNPGLAGGPRGDTQYF.

The chain carries TRBV7-8 and TRBJ2-3, with TRBD2 matching 10 bases. CDR1 SGHVS and CDR2 FQNEAQ come from the germline V gene. This CDR3 has 16 amino acids. With 0 bases clipped from V and 1 base from J, the junction kept 1 base outside the gene matches. The CDR3 coding sequence is TGTGCCAGCAGCTTAGCTCTAGCGGGAGGCACAGATACGCAGTATTTT. It translates to CASSLALAGGTDTQYF.

This clone has only one observation. J is TRBJ2-3 and V is TRBV11-2; TRBD2 agrees at 12 bases. CDR3 length equals 16 residues. V shed 5 bases and J 4 bases; nucleotides not matched to a gene: 7. Germline CDR1 reads SGHAT; CDR2 reads FQNNGV. CDR3 protein: CASSPGTSGRPDTQYF. In DNA form, the CDR3 reads TGTGCCAGCAGCCCGGGGACTAGCGGGCGCCCAGATACGCAGTATTTT.

This clone was seen more than once but under ten times. V and J are TRBV18 and TRBJ2-2; 10 bases match TRBD1. The germline V gene has CDR1 KGHSH and CDR2 LQKENI. The CDR3 runs 16 residues. J gave up 3 bases and V 0 bases, and 1 base lay outside the gene matches. This CDR3 is CASSPPGQGYTGELFF. The DNA of the CDR3 is TGTGCCAGCTCACCACCGGGACAGGGGTACACCGGGGAGCTGTTTTTT.